One sample yielded the 27 T cell receptor beta chains listed below, sequenced in a study of cytomegalovirus exposure and HLA in healthy donors. The PCR had 60 Vbeta and 13 Jbeta primers. Method: immunoSEQ multiplex PCR; TCRdb's copy keeps in-frame clones and lacks some. This table holds about 110,000 clones, around 75% found once. The specimen was PBMCs. Receptors originate from a young woman in good health and CMV-seronegative.

In DNA form, the CDR3 reads TGTGCCTGGAGTCAGGAAAGTTATAATTCACCCCTCCACTTT. This sequence encodes CAWSQESYNSPLHF. The rearrangement links TRBV30 to TRBJ1-6; no reliable D call. V was cut by 2 bases and J by 4 bases, with 9 bases left in between. Germline V gene lookup returns CDR1 GTSNPN and CDR2 SVGIG (reference sequence). The length of the CDR3 is 14 residues.

Only a few counts were recorded for this clone. This chain joins TRBV5-6 and TRBJ1-6, with D possibly being TRBD1 (5 bases). Per the germline V gene, CDR1 is SGHDT and CDR2 is YYEEEE. The CDR3 contains 16 residues. The V gene lost 1 base and the J gene lost 4 bases, with 12 bases spanning the gap. The CDR3 is CASSLRDGGYNSPLHF. The CDR3 bases are TGTGCCAGCAGCTTGAGGGACGGGGGGTATAATTCACCCCTCCACTTT.

This clone was seen a handful of times. CDR3 DNA sequence: TGCGCCAGCGAACAGGGGGCGGCTTCTGAGACCCAGTACTTC. It specifies CASEQGAASETQYF. This chain uses TRBV5-1 with TRBJ2-5; TRBD1 agrees at 9 bases. Germline values: CDR1 SGHRS, CDR2 YFSETQ. The J segment lost 5 bases and the V segment lost 7 bases, leaving 9 bases of the junction unmatched. The CDR3 sequence is 14 residues long.

The rearrangement links TRBV29-1 to TRBJ1-1; the D is unclear. This CDR3 spans 14 amino acids. Per the germline V gene, CDR1 is SQVTM and CDR2 is ANQGSEA. Trimming cost V 2 bases and J 1 base, with 11 bases left between them. CDR3 loop: CSVETVTENTEAFF. CDR3 DNA: TGCAGCGTTGAAACGGTCACAGAGAACACTGAAGCTTTCTTT.

The V gene is TRBV5-1, the J gene TRBJ1-1, with 9 bases identical to TRBD1. Germline assignment: CDR1 SGHRS and CDR2 YFSETQ. The CDR3 length is 17 residues. Losses at the gene ends were 4 bases for V and 1 base for J; bases not matched to a gene: 11. The chain's CDR3 is CASSKFRDRATNTEAFF. Written as DNA, the CDR3 is TGCGCCAGCAGCAAATTCCGGGACAGGGCCACGAACACTGAAGCTTTCTTT.

The rearrangement joins TRBV6-1 to TRBJ1-1; 9 nucleotides match TRBD1. CDR3 length: 13 residues. Germline values: CDR1 MNHNS, CDR2 SASEGT. Germline trimming cut 8 bases from V and 7 bases from J; bases unmatched to any gene: 8. The DNA for the CDR3 is TGTGCCAGCGGGGACAGGGCTCATTGTGAAGCTTTCTTT. Encoded protein: CASGDRAHCEAFF.

The chain links TRBV19 to TRBJ1-2; D perhaps matches TRBD1 (6 bases). V shed 3 bases and J shed 8 bases, with 10 bases lying between them. CDR1 LNHDA and CDR2 SQIVND come from the germline V gene (reference sequence). CDR3 length equals 12 residues. The CDR3 reads CASSMGAGGYTF. The DNA of the CDR3 is TGTGCCAGTAGTATGGGGGCTGGGGGCTACACCTTC.

J is TRBJ1-1 and V is TRBV4-3, with D possibly matching TRBD1 (5 bases). The CDR3 is 14 residues long. V was trimmed by 3 bases and J by 0 bases, leaving 8 bases between them. The germline CDR1 and CDR2 sequences are LGHNA and YSLEER. CDR3 region: CASSQTDLNTEAFF. In DNA form, the CDR3 reads TGCGCCAGCAGCCAGACAGACCTGAACACTGAAGCTTTCTTT.

This clone has more than one count but fewer than ten. The rearrangement uses TRBV4-2 and TRBJ2-1; the D gene is possibly TRBD2 (5 bases). Trimming took off 0 bases at V and 7 bases at J, with 19 bases between the two ends. The CDR3 is 17 residues long. CDR1 is LGHNA and CDR2 is YNFKEQ in the germline V gene. The CDR3 DNA reads TGTGCCAGCAGCCAAGAGGGCGACGGAGGCCCCTGGAATGAGCAGTTCTTC. Residues: CASSQEGDGGPWNEQFF.

The V gene is TRBV7-2, the J gene TRBJ2-7; D is possibly TRBD2 (6 bases). Germline assignment: CDR1 SGHTA and CDR2 FQGNSA. The CDR3 extends over 13 amino acids. The V and J ends lost 7 bases and 2 bases respectively, with 12 bases between them. The CDR3 reads CASKMGGTYEQYF. CDR3 nucleotides: TGTGCCAGCAAGATGGGGGGAACCTACGAGCAGTACTTC.

The chain has TRBV7-9 and TRBJ2-7; TRBD1 matches at 7 bases. The CDR3 consists of 13 residues. CDR1 SEHNR and CDR2 FQNEAQ come from the germline V gene (reference sequence). Trimming removed 5 bases from V and 3 bases from J; junction bases left unmatched: 4. Written as DNA, the CDR3 is TGTGCCAGCAGCCCCGGGACAGTCTACGAGCAGTACTTC. Translating it yields CASSPGTVYEQYF.

The V and J genes are TRBV6-5 and TRBJ1-2, with 8 bases that match TRBD1. CDR3 length equals 15 residues. CDR1 is MNHEY and CDR2 is SVGAGI in the germline V gene. Trimming cost V 10 bases and J 2 bases; bases outside gene matches: 12. The CDR3 DNA is TGTGCCACCCACAATTCGGACAGGGAAAACTATGGCTACACCTTC. Encoded protein: CATHNSDRENYGYTF.

The chain links TRBV7-9 to TRBJ1-1, with D maybe TRBD1 (6 bases). V was trimmed by 7 bases and J by 1 base, leaving 16 bases between them. The CDR3 spans 15 residues. Germline CDR1 is SEHNR and CDR2 is FQNEAQ (reference sequence). The CDR3 loop reads CASTFGGGPNTEAFF. The CDR3 DNA sequence: TGTGCCAGCACTTTTGGGGGGGGCCCGAACACTGAAGCTTTCTTT.

This sequence joins TRBV28 and TRBJ1-5; D ambiguous. CDR1 and CDR2 from the germline V gene are MDHEN and SYDVKM. V shed 6 bases and J shed 3 bases, with 9 bases lying between them. The CDR3 is 13 residues long. The CDR3 sequence is CASSQAPNQPQHF. DNA for the CDR3: TGTGCCAGCAGCCAAGCCCCCAATCAGCCCCAGCATTTT.

This chain links TRBV6-1 with TRBJ1-4, with a weak D call TRBD1 (6 bases). The CDR3 covers 13 residues. Germline V lookup: CDR1 MNHNS, CDR2 SASEGT. Between the trimmed V and J ends, which lost 7 bases and 8 bases, there was a span of 14 bases. CDR3 sequence reads: CASTDRPEEKLFF. DNA of the CDR3: TGTGCCAGCACGGACAGACCGGAGGAAAAACTGTTTTTT.

The J gene is TRBJ1-1, the V gene TRBV29-1, with no clear D. The CDR3 is made up of 13 amino acids. The V gene's germline CDR1 is SQVTM and CDR2 ANQGSEA. V lost 3 bases and J 7 bases, leaving 15 bases between the germline ends. The CDR3 loop is CSVEEVEYCEAFF. The DNA for the CDR3 is TGCAGCGTTGAGGAGGTCGAGTACTGTGAAGCTTTCTTT.

The rearrangement joins TRBV6-5 to TRBJ1-1; D uncertain. This CDR3 is 13 amino acids long. CDR1 is MNHEY and CDR2 is SVGAGI in the germline V gene. Trimming pared 4 bases from V and 4 bases from J, leaving 10 bases between. For the CDR3, the DNA is TGTGCCAGCAGTTGGGTCGGAGGCACTGAAGCTTTCTTT. Protein sequence: CASSWVGGTEAFF.

The rearrangement joins TRBV29-1 to TRBJ2-7; 7 bases are shared with TRBD1. Germline CDR1 is SQVTM and CDR2 is ANQGSEA. Trimming cost V 5 bases and J 4 bases; bases outside gene matches: 8. The length of the CDR3 is 13 residues. CDR3 loop: CSVYSGGRYEQYF. The CDR3 region has the DNA TGCAGCGTTTATTCAGGGGGTAGGTACGAGCAGTACTTC.

With respect to this clone: Other DNA sequences within the sample encode an identical CDR3. The J gene is TRBJ1-1, the V gene TRBV5-1; no reliable D call. The CDR3 totals 13 residues. Trimming left V 4 bases short and J 1 base short, with 8 bases between. The germline V gene has CDR1 SGHRS and CDR2 YFSETQ. The CDR3 sequence: CASSVTGNTEAFF. In nucleotides, the CDR3 is TGCGCCAGCAGCGTCACCGGGAACACTGAAGCTTTCTTT. The entire variable domain, with the rest obtained from reference TRBV5-1 and TRBJ1-1, is as follows: KAGVTQTPRYLIKTRGQQVTLSCSPISGHRSVSWYQQTPGQGLQFLFEYFSETQRNKGNFPGRFSGRQFSNSRSEMNVSTLELGDSALYLCASSVTGNTEAFFGQGTRLTVV.

The J gene is TRBJ1-6, the V gene TRBV27, with 8 positions matching TRBD1. The CDR3 loop spans 15 amino acids. V dropped 5 bases and J dropped 7; count of bases not matched to a gene: 7. CDR1 and CDR2 (germline): MNHEY, SMNVEV (reference sequence). CDR3 region: CASSKKDRANSPLHF. CDR3 DNA sequence: TGTGCCAGCAGTAAAAAGGACAGGGCAAATTCACCCCTCCACTTT.

V gene TRBV5-1 combines with J gene TRBJ2-1, with 8 bases that match TRBD1. V was clipped by 0 bases and J by 4 bases; unmatched bases: 3. The CDR3 extends over 15 amino acids. The germline V gene encodes CDR1 SGHRS and CDR2 YFSETQ. DNA for the CDR3: TGCGCCAGCAGCTTGGCGACAGGGGAGTACAATGAGCAGTTCTTC. Translated, it gives CASSLATGEYNEQFF.

The chain combines TRBV30 with TRBJ1-3; D unresolved. CDR3 size: 15 residues. V lost 2 bases, J lost 0 bases, and 11 bases lay in between. CDR1 GTSNPN and CDR2 SVGIG come from the germline V gene (reference sequence). CDR3 amino acids: CAWSWPGSSGNTIYF. Written as DNA, the CDR3 is TGTGCCTGGAGTTGGCCGGGGAGCTCTGGAAACACCATATATTTT.

The gene calls are TRBV4-1 and TRBJ2-1; tentative D call: TRBD2 (5 bases). With 3 bases removed from V and 0 bases from J, the gap between germline ends came to 15 bases. The CDR3 has 17 residues. Germline CDR1 is MGHRA and CDR2 is YSYEKL. CDR3 nucleotide sequence: TGCGCCAGCAGCCATACCGGACTGAAGAGCTCCTACAATGAGCAGTTCTTC. Translation gives CASSHTGLKSSYNEQFF.

J is TRBJ1-1 and V is TRBV19; D is undetermined. The germline V gene has CDR1 LNHDA and CDR2 SQIVND (reference sequence). The V and J ends lost 8 bases and 8 bases respectively, with 18 bases between them. The CDR3 is made up of 13 amino acids. The CDR3 DNA is TGTGCCAGTTCATACGGGAGGCGCGGCGAAGCTTTCTTT. This codes for CASSYGRRGEAFF.

This chain links TRBV28 with TRBJ1-1; the D gene is possibly TRBD1 (6 bases). Germline V gene data show CDR1 as MDHEN and CDR2 as SYDVKM. Trimming took off 6 bases at V and 3 bases at J, with 20 bases between the two ends. The CDR3 is made up of 16 amino acids. In DNA form, the CDR3 reads TGTGCCAGCAGCTATACAGGGAGAGGGGTAGACACTGAAGCTTTCTTT. Amino acid sequence: CASSYTGRGVDTEAFF.

This chain uses TRBV6-1 with TRBJ2-7, with D perhaps matching TRBD2 (6 bases). CDR3 size: 14 residues. CDR1 and CDR2 from the germline V gene are MNHNS and SASEGT. Trimming cost V 4 bases and J 4 bases, with 14 bases left between them. CDR3 DNA sequence: TGTGCCAGCAGTGCCCTGCCCGGGGGTTACGAGCAGTACTTC. Translation: CASSALPGGYEQYF.

The chain employs TRBV27 and TRBJ2-2, with 9 bases matching TRBD2. This CDR3 region has 15 residues. With 5 bases clipped from V and 6 bases from J, the junction kept 7 bases outside the gene matches. Germline V lookup: CDR1 MNHEY, CDR2 SMNVEV (reference sequence). Written as DNA, the CDR3 is TGTGCCAGCAGTATTAGCGGGGGTCCCCCCGGGGAGCTGTTTTTT. Its protein is CASSISGGPPGELFF.